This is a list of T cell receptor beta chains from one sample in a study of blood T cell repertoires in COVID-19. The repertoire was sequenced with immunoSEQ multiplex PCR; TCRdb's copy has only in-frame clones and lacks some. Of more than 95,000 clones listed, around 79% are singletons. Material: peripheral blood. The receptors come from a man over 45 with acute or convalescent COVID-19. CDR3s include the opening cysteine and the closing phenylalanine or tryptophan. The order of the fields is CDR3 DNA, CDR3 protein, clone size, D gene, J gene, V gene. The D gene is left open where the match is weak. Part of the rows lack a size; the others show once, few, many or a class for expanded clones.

TGCGCCAGCAGCCTGACAGTGGGGGCCGGCGATACGCAGTATTTT | CASSLTVGAGDTQYF | NA | NA | TRBJ2-3 | TRBV5-1
TGTGCCAGCAGCCCCGGGACAGGGGACCACAATAGCAATCAGCCCCAGCATTTT | CASSPGTGDHNSNQPQHF | NA | TRBD1 | TRBJ1-5 | TRBV5-6
TGTGCCAGCAGCTTAGCAGGAAATGAGCAGTTCTTC | CASSLAGNEQFF | NA | NA | TRBJ2-1 | TRBV11-3
TGTGCCAGCAGCTTAGTAGTCCGGGGCACAGATACGCAGTATTTT | CASSLVVRGTDTQYF | NA | NA | TRBJ2-3 | TRBV7-6
TGCGCCAGCAGCTCGACAGGGGGGGCCTACGAGCAGTACTTC | CASSSTGGAYEQYF | NA | TRBD1 | TRBJ2-7 | TRBV5-1
TGTGCCACCTCCGGGGGCGGGGGGGCTTACGAGCAGTACTTC | CATSGGGGAYEQYF | NA | TRBD2 | TRBJ2-7 | TRBV13
TGTGCCAGCAGTGACCCCAGGGGGCGCGGGGACACTGAAGCTTTCTTT | CASSDPRGRGDTEAFF | NA | TRBD1 | TRBJ1-1 | TRBV25-1
TGTGCCAGCAGCTTGTCCCGGCAGGGGGCCAGTCAGCCCCAGCATTTT | CASSLSRQGASQPQHF | NA | TRBD1 | TRBJ1-5 | TRBV5-6
TGTGCCAGCAGCCCTACTAGCGGGAGGGCTTTCTACTCCTACGAGCAGTACTTC | CASSPTSGRAFYSYEQYF | NA | TRBD2 | TRBJ2-7 | TRBV28
TGTGCCAGCAGCTTGGTTGCCGGGACAGGGGGCGTTGAGACCCAGTACTTC | CASSLVAGTGGVETQYF | NA | TRBD1 | TRBJ2-5 | TRBV5-5
TGTGCCAGCAGTTTGTATAGCAATCAACCCCAGCATTTT | CASSLYSNQPQHF | NA | NA | TRBJ1-5 | TRBV28
TGTGCCTGGGACAGGGGCAACTCACTCTACGGCTACACCTTC | CAWDRGNSLYGYTF | once | TRBD1 | TRBJ1-2 | TRBV30
TGTGCCAGCAGCCAAGCAGGGCGGTCTAATGAAAAACTGTTTTTT | CASSQAGRSNEKLFF | NA | NA | TRBJ1-4 | TRBV14
TGCGCCAGCAGCCAGATGACAGGCTCACAGAAGACCCAGTACTTC | CASSQMTGSQKTQYF | NA | NA | TRBJ2-5 | TRBV4-1
TGTGCCAGCAGTTCCTACCTGACAGGGGGAAGCGAAAAACTGTTTTTT | CASSSYLTGGSEKLFF | NA | TRBD1 | TRBJ1-4 | TRBV6-6
TGTGCCAGCGGGGGGTTCGCGAACACCGGGGAGCTGTTTTTT | CASGGFANTGELFF | NA | NA | TRBJ2-2 | TRBV25-1
TGTGCCAGTAGTATTTTATTTAGCGGCCAAGAGACCCAGTACTTC | CASSILFSGQETQYF | NA | NA | TRBJ2-5 | TRBV19
TGTGCCAGCAGCCCTATCGCAGGGGGAAGAAACTATGGCTACACCTTC | CASSPIAGGRNYGYTF | once | TRBD1 | TRBJ1-2 | TRBV9
TGTGCCAGCAGTTTAGTGGGGGACAGGGGCGGCTACACCTTC | CASSLVGDRGGYTF | few | TRBD1 | TRBJ1-2 | TRBV28
TGTGCCAGCAGCGATATGCTCTGGACAGGGAACACTGAAGCTTTCTTT | CASSDMLWTGNTEAFF | NA | TRBD1 | TRBJ1-1 | TRBV5-4
TGTGCCAGCAGCCCGGGGACTCGTCGTTTTGGCGAGCAGTACTTC | CASSPGTRRFGEQYF | NA | NA | TRBJ2-7 | TRBV27
TGCGCCAGCATAGGTCGGGGGAACGAGCAGTACTTC | CASIGRGNEQYF | NA | NA | TRBJ2-7 | TRBV5-1
TGCGCCAGCAGCCAAGATACAGGTCGAGAAAAACTGTTTTTT | CASSQDTGREKLFF | NA | NA | TRBJ1-4 | TRBV4-1
TGTGCCAGCTCACCGGATAGGCGGCAGCCCCAGCATTTT | CASSPDRRQPQHF | NA | NA | TRBJ1-5 | TRBV18
TGTGCCAGCAGTTCAGCAGGGGGCGCCTATGGCTACACCTTC | CASSSAGGAYGYTF | few | TRBD1 | TRBJ1-2 | TRBV7-9
TGTGCCAGCAGCGTAGGAACCGGAGAGACCCAGTACTTC | CASSVGTGETQYF | few | NA | TRBJ2-5 | TRBV9
TGTGCCAGCAGTGAAGCGTCTTTCGGACTCCAATACGAGCAGTACTTC | CASSEASFGLQYEQYF | NA | NA | TRBJ2-7 | TRBV2
TGTGCTAGTGGTTTGTCCGCCGGGACAGGGTTACACGAGCAGTACTTC | CASGLSAGTGLHEQYF | NA | TRBD1 | TRBJ2-7 | TRBV12-5
TGTGCCAGTAGTATCCTTGCAGGGACTGACCAAGAGACCCAGTACTTC | CASSILAGTDQETQYF | NA | NA | TRBJ2-5 | TRBV19
TGTGCCAGCAGCCTCTGGCTAGCGGGGGGTATGAACACCGGGGAGCTGTTTTTT | CASSLWLAGGMNTGELFF | NA | TRBD2 | TRBJ2-2 | TRBV14
TGTGCCAGCAGCGGGGGTTACGGAAACACCATATATTTT | CASSGGYGNTIYF | NA | NA | TRBJ1-3 | TRBV2
TGTGCCAGCAGCTTAGAGGTTATGACTAGCGGGACCATCTACAATGAGCAGTTCTTC | CASSLEVMTSGTIYNEQFF | NA | TRBD2 | TRBJ2-1 | TRBV11-2